This TCR beta chain emerged from a study of early T cells in non-severe SARS-CoV-2 infection. Germline V CDR1 and CDR2: MDHEN, SYDVKM. Trimming took 5 bases from V and 6 from J; bases not matched to a gene: 9. The CDR3 is made up of 15 amino acids. This clonotype has more than one count but fewer than ten. MiXCR was run by TCRdb on the 5' RACE reads, yielding one entry per CDR3 protein. The sample records just over 65,000 distinct CDR3 sequences, approximately 13% being singletons. The sequencing input was whole blood. The chain carries TRBV28 and TRBJ2-2; 7 bases align to TRBD2. This sequence originates from an adult who was a healthcare worker with PCR-confirmed SARS-CoV-2 infection or an uninfected control (not recorded which). CDR3 sequence reads: CASSPAGGRSGELFF. The CDR3 DNA is TGTGCCAGCAGTCCCGCGGGCGGGAGATCCGGGGAGCTGTTTTTT.